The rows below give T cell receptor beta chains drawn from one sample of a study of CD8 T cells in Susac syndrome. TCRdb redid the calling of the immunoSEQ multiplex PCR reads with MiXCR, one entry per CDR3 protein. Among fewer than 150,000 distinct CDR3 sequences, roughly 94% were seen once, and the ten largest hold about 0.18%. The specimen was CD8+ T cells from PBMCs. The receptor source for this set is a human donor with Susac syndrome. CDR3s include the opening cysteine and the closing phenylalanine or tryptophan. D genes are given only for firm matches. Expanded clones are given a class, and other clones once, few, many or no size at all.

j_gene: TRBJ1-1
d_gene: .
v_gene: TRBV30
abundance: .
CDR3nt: TGTGCCTGGAGTGATGGGGGGTTCGCTGAAGCTTTCTTT
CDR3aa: CAWSDGGFAEAFF

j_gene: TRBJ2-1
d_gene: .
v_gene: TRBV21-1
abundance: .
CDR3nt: TGTGCCAGCAGAGTACTGCCGTGGGCTCCCCTAGTTCGAGAGCAGTTCTTC
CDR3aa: CASRVLPWAPLVREQFF

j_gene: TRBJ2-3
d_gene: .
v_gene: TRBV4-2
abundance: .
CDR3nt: TGTGCCAGCAGCCAAGAGAGGGCTCACAATACGCAGTATTTT
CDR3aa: CASSQERAHNTQYF

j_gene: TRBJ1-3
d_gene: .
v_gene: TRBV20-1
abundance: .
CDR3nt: TGCAGTGCTAGACTCAGGTTCGATGGAAACACCATATATTTT
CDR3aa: CSARLRFDGNTIYF

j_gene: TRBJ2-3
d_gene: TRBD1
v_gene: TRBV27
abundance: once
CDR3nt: TGTGCCAGCAGGGGACAGGGCTCGAATACGCAGTATTTT
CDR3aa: CASRGQGSNTQYF

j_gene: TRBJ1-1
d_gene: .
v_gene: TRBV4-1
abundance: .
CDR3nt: TGCGCCAGCAGCCAGGGGGGGAACACTGAAGCTTTCTTT
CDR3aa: CASSQGGNTEAFF

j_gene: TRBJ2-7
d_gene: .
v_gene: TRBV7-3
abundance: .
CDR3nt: TGTGCCAGCAGCTCCGGTCCAGCGTCCTACGAGCAGTACTTC
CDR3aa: CASSSGPASYEQYF

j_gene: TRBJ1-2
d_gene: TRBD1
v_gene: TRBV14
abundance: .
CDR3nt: TGTGCCAGCAGCCTTTATGGGACAGGGGGCTATGGCTACACCTTC
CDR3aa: CASSLYGTGGYGYTF

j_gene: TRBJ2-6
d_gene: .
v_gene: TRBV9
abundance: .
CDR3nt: TGTGCCAGCAGCCCCCCCACTGGGGCCAACGTCCTGACTTTC
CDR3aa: CASSPPTGANVLTF

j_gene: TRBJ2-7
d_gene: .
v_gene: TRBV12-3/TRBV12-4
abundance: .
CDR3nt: TGTGCCAGCAGTTTAGCCCACTCCTACGAGCAGTACTTC
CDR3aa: CASSLAHSYEQYF

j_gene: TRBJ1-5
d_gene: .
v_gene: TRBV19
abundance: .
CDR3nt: TGTGCCAGTACTTGGACAGTTTCGGGCAATCAGCCCCAGCATTTT
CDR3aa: CASTWTVSGNQPQHF

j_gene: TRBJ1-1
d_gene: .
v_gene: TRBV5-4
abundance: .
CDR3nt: TGTGCCAGCAGGTCACCTTCGGCACAGACGAACACTGAAGCTTTCTTT
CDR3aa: CASRSPSAQTNTEAFF

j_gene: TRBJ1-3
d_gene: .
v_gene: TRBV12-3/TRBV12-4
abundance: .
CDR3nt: TGTGCCAGCGGGTTTGTCGGGGGGCTCGGAAACACCATATATTTT
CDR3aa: CASGFVGGLGNTIYF

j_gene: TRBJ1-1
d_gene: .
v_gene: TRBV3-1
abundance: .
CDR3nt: TGTGCCAGCAGCCAAGATCTTGCATCAGCGAACACTGAAGCTTTCTTT
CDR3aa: CASSQDLASANTEAFF

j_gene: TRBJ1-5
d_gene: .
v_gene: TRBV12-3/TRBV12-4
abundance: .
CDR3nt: TGTGCCAGCAGTTTAGGGGACAACCCAAATCAGCCCCAGCATTTT
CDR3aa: CASSLGDNPNQPQHF

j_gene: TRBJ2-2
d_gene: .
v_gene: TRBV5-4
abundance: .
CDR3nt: TGTGCCAGCAGCTTGGCCAGTCCCGGGGAGCTGTTTTTT
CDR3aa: CASSLASPGELFF

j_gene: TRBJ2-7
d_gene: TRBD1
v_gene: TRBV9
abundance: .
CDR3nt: TGTGCCAGCAGCCCAGCGGACAGGATCTACGAGCAGTACTTC
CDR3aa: CASSPADRIYEQYF

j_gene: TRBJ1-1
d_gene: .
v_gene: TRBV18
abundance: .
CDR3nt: TGTGCCAGCTCACCCGGCGCTGAAGCTTTCTTT
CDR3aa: CASSPGAEAFF

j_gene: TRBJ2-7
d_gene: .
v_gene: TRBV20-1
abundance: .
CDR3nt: TGCAGTGCTAGTTGGCGAAGTGTCCACGAGCAGTACTTC
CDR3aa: CSASWRSVHEQYF

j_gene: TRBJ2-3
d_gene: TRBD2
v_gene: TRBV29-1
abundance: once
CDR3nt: TGCAGCGTTGGACTAGCGGGAGGAGGAGATACGCAGTATTTT
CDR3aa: CSVGLAGGGDTQYF

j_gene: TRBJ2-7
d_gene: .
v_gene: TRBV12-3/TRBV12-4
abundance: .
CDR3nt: TGTGCCAGCAGTTTTTCCCTTGATTACGAGCAGTACTTC
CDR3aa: CASSFSLDYEQYF